The entry that follows covers one T cell receptor (beta chain) sequence. Its antigen remains unidentified. The sample originates from a study of T cell responses to AZD1222 COVID-19 vaccine. Study-level points and caveats: Recipients of AZD1222 seropositive at baseline numbered only 6 or 7. Reports indicate that nearly half of spike-specific TCRs are directed at unmutated variant regions.

TCRdb's table, derived via immunoSEQ multiplex PCR, lists solely in-frame clones and lacks some. Altogether 110,000 or so clones are present, roughly 82% being singletons, with the ten largest covering approximately 5%. The CDR3 has 15 residues. V was shortened by 0 bases and J by 1 base, with 10 bases between the two germline ends. Germline CDR1 reads MNHEY; CDR2 reads SVGAGI. The sequence was obtained from an adult in good health. The chain links TRBV6-5 to TRBJ2-7; no clear D gene. This material consisted of peripheral blood, taken on day 0 of AZD1222 vaccination. CDR3 sequence (DNA): TGTGCCAGCAGTTACTCGATTTCTACTTCCTACGAGCAGTACTTC. Translated, it gives CASSYSISTSYEQYF.